The 13 T cell receptor beta chains presented below share a single source sample, sequenced in a study of OX40 agonist ivuxolimab in advanced cancers. Library construction relied on the immunoSEQ multiplex PCR assay. TCRdb took over this immuneACCESS table, retaining in-frame rearrangements with V and J assigned. Such tables are incomplete; in checked studies, under half of the missing clones stem from an unresolved V gene, and the remainder is unexplained. Here the sample has approximately 90,000 clones; roughly 85% occur a single time. Of the sample, approximately 1.5% falls within the top ten clones. Sequencing used CD4+ or CD8+ T cells sorted from blood, obtained in a trial of the OX40 agonist ivuxolimab. These receptors came from an adult with an advanced solid tumor such as melanoma, head and neck, liver or kidney cancer.

V gene TRBV28 combines with J gene TRBJ1-3; 7 nucleotides agree with TRBD1. This CDR3 contains 15 residues. The germline gives CDR1 MDHEN, CDR2 SYDVKM. Germline trimming cut 2 bases from V and 0 bases from J; bases unmatched to any gene: 1. The CDR3 reads CASSLRTGSGNTIYF. The CDR3, as DNA: TGTGCCAGCAGTTTACGGACAGGCTCTGGAAACACCATATATTTT.

The gene calls are TRBV5-1 and TRBJ1-1; possible D gene TRBD1, 6 bases. Germline V gene lookup returns CDR1 SGHRS and CDR2 YFSETQ. There are 13 residues in the CDR3. Trimming took off 4 bases at V and 3 bases at J, with 10 bases between the two ends. CDR3 DNA sequence: TGCGCCAGCAGCCTACAGGGTTACACTGAAGCTTTCTTT. The encoded protein is CASSLQGYTEAFF.

This clone was seen just once. The J gene is TRBJ2-1, the V gene TRBV7-7; tentative D call: TRBD1 (7 bases). Germline assignment: CDR1 SSHAT and CDR2 FNYEAQ (reference sequence). The V gene lost 6 bases and the J gene lost 7 bases, with 22 bases spanning the gap. The CDR3 runs to 16 residues. CDR3 protein: CASSRGTARELNEQFF. In DNA, the CDR3 is TGTGCCAGCAGTCGGGGGACAGCCCGAGAATTGAATGAGCAGTTCTTC.

The genes are TRBV4-1 and TRBJ2-7; 8 bases map to TRBD2. The CDR3 contains 15 residues. Trimming cost V 2 bases and J 2 bases; bases outside gene matches: 5. Germline V gives CDR1 MGHRA, CDR2 YSYEKL. The DNA of the CDR3 is TGCGCCAGCAGCCAACCGGGGGGGGCCACCTACGAGCAGTACTTC. Its translation: CASSQPGGATYEQYF.

This rearrangement joins TRBV2 to TRBJ2-7; D is ambiguous. V was trimmed by 3 bases and J by 3 bases, leaving 9 bases between them. CDR1 is SNHLY and CDR2 is FYNNEI in the germline V gene. The CDR3 covers 13 residues. The CDR3 protein is CASSDQNDYEQYF. The CDR3 DNA reads as TGTGCCAGCAGTGACCAGAACGACTACGAGCAGTACTTC. Variable domain in full (rest from reference TRBV2 and TRBJ2-7): EPEVTQTPSHQVTQMGQEVILRCVPISNHLYFYWYRQILGQKVEFLVSFYNNEISEKSEIFDDQFSVERPDGSNFTLKIRSTKLEDSAMYFCASSDQNDYEQYFGPGTRLTVT.

CDR3 region: CAISAPTGGYEQYF. CDR3 nucleotide sequence: TGTGCCATCAGTGCTCCGACAGGGGGCTACGAGCAGTACTTC. The chain employs TRBV10-3 and TRBJ2-7; 9 bases are shared with TRBD1. CDR1 ENHRY and CDR2 SYGVKD come from the germline V gene. V trimming: 4 bases; J trimming: 3 bases; junction bases outside the gene matches: 4. This CDR3 comprises 14 residues.

The sample holds a few counts of this clone. This chain uses TRBV7-9 with TRBJ1-1; D unclear. This CDR3 is 16 amino acids long. The germline V gene has CDR1 SEHNR and CDR2 FQNEAQ (reference sequence). Trimming removed 4 bases at V and 2 bases at J, with 17 bases between. The CDR3 sequence: CASSSPVSAGNTEAFF. CDR3 bases: TGTGCCAGCAGCTCTCCGGTGTCGGCCGGTAACACTGAAGCTTTCTTT.

This clone was detected a few times. This rearrangement joins TRBV6-6 to TRBJ2-5, with TRBD2 matching over 9 bases. CDR3 length equals 15 residues. Germline-derived CDR1 and CDR2 are MNHNY and SVGAGI (reference sequence). Trimming removed 5 bases from V and 6 bases from J; junction bases left unmatched: 10. The CDR3 reads CASSTRGGARKTQYF. The CDR3 DNA is TGTGCCAGCAGTACCCGCGGGGGGGCAAGGAAGACCCAGTACTTC.

This sequence joins TRBV5-1 and TRBJ1-1; D gene ambiguous. Per germline, CDR1 SGHRS and CDR2 YFSETQ. Trimming pared 1 base from V and 5 bases from J, leaving 9 bases between. The CDR3 covers 13 residues. Here the CDR3 DNA reads TGCGCCAGCAGCTTGACCGGAATAACTGAAGCTTTCTTT. It encodes CASSLTGITEAFF.

This clone appeared a single time. The chain carries TRBV6-5 and TRBJ1-2; the D is unclear. The V end was cut by 5 bases, the J end by 8 bases, with 12 bases between. This CDR3 comprises 12 residues. In germline, CDR1 is MNHEY, CDR2 SVGAGI. CDR3 sequence (DNA): TGTGCCAGCAGTGATACACCCCGAGGCTACACCTTC. Protein: CASSDTPRGYTF.

The chain recombines TRBV6-5 with TRBJ2-1, with 8 bases lining up with TRBD2. From germline, CDR1 is MNHEY and CDR2 SVGAGI. This CDR3 has 14 residues. J was trimmed by 4 bases and V by 6 bases; bases with no gene match: 5. CDR3 loop: CASSRAGGYNEQFF. In nucleotides, the CDR3 is TGTGCCAGCAGCAGGGCGGGGGGATACAATGAGCAGTTCTTC.

This chain joins TRBV7-9 and TRBJ2-2; TRBD1 agrees at 7 bases. Germline CDR1 is SEHNR and CDR2 is FQNEAQ (reference sequence). The J segment lost 4 bases and the V segment lost 5 bases, leaving 4 bases of the junction unmatched. CDR3 size: 14 residues. The CDR3 bases are TGTGCCAGCAGCATAAACAGGGGCACCGGGGAGCTGTTTTTT. Amino acid sequence: CASSINRGTGELFF.

The CDR3 coding sequence is TGTGCCACCAGCAGAGAGGTCGGAGCTTCGGAGTCACCCCTCCACTTT. Its protein is CATSREVGASESPLHF. The chain uses TRBV15 and TRBJ1-6, with D uncertain. Germline V gene sequence: CDR1 LNHNV, CDR2 YYDKDF (reference sequence). The CDR3 is made up of 16 amino acids. The V and J ends lost 0 bases and 10 bases respectively, with 16 bases between them.